This T cell receptor (beta chain) was retrieved from a study of T cell repertoires in cytomegalovirus infection. Study-wide findings and caveats: What dominated the ex vivo response were HLA-C-restricted CMV-specific TCR beta clonotypes.

V was clipped by 5 bases and J by 3 bases; unmatched bases: 6. This CDR3 region has 16 residues. Germline V gene sequence: CDR1 MNHNS, CDR2 SASEGT. This clonotype was recorded many times. The antigen is undetermined. Each CDR3 protein is one row after TCRdb ran MiXCR on the reads. The top ten hold roughly an eighth of the sample, which has about 450,000 distinct CDR3 sequences, approximately 30% seen once. The chain links TRBV6-1 to TRBJ2-3; 12 bases align to TRBD2. This receptor was taken from a human donor in good health (CMV status not recorded). Some clones in this sample may be carry-over from other donors' samples. The material sequenced was PBMCs. The CDR3 spells CASSNALAGGTDTQYF. The CDR3 DNA sequence: TGTGCCAGCAGTAACGCCCTAGCGGGGGGGACAGATACGCAGTATTTT.